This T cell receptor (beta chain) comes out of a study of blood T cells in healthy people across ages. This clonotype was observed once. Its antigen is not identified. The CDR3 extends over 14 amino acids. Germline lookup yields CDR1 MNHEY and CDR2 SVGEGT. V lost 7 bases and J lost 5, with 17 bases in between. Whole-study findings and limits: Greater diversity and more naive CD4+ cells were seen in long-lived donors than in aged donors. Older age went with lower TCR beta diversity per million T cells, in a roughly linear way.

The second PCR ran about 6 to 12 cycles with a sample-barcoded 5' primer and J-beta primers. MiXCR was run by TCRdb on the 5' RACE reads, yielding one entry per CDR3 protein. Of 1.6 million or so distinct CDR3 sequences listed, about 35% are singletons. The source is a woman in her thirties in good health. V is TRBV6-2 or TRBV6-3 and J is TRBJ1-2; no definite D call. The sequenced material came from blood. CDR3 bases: TGTGCCAGCACTAACAGCCCCCAAGTATATGGCTACACCTTC. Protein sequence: CASTNSPQVYGYTF.